These 5 T cell receptor beta chains share one sample of origin, sequenced in a study of T-cell memory formation after mild COVID-19. TCRdb processed the 5' RACE reads anew with MiXCR; each CDR3 protein has one entry. Here the sample spans around 310,000 distinct CDR3 sequences, roughly 15% being singletons. Sequencing was carried out using PBMCs or a T cell subset sorted from them (not recorded which). These receptors were taken from a man aged 18 to 29 who had mild COVID-19 (a few samples of this study predate the infection). Cell type and time point are not known.

The genes are TRBV11-1 and TRBJ2-7; 8 nucleotides match TRBD1. Germline CDR1 SGHAT, CDR2 FQDESV (reference sequence). Trimming at V came to 5 bases and at J to 2 bases, leaving 2 bases not matched to a gene. The CDR3 is made up of 13 amino acids. The DNA for the CDR3 is TGTGCCAGCAGCCGGGACAGGACCTACGAGCAGTACTTC. It translates to CASSRDRTYEQYF.

The chain employs TRBV24-1 and TRBJ2-1; TRBD1 matches 9 bases. Trimming took 7 bases from V and 13 from J; bases not matched to a gene: 16. The CDR3 contains 15 residues. CDR1 is KGHDR, CDR2 SFDVKD, per germline. This CDR3 is CATRDSGQGSPDQFF. CDR3 sequence (DNA): TGTGCCACCAGGGACTCGGGACAGGGATCCCCGGACCAGTTCTTC.

The chain uses TRBV5-1 and TRBJ2-2, with 9 nucleotides matching TRBD1. V lost 4 bases and J lost 5; bases outside the gene matches: 3. Germline lookup yields CDR1 SGHRS and CDR2 YFSETQ. The CDR3 has 14 amino acids. This chain's CDR3 is CASSVGQGTGELFF. CDR3 sequence (DNA): TGCGCCAGCAGCGTAGGACAGGGGACCGGGGAGCTGTTTTTT. The full variable domain, in which reference TRBV5-1 and TRBJ2-2 provide the parts outside the CDR3, is KAGVTQTPRYLIKTRGQQVTLSCSPISGHRSVSWYQQTPGQGLQFLFEYFSETQRNKGNFPGRFSGRQFSNSRSEMNVSTLELGDSALYLCASSVGQGTGELFFGEGSRLTVL.

Ten or more counts support this clonotype. The chain combines TRBV20-1 with TRBJ2-2; 10 bases are a match to TRBD2. V trimming: 5 bases; J trimming: 6 bases; junction bases outside the gene matches: 9. The CDR3 runs to 15 residues. Germline assignment: CDR1 DFQATT and CDR2 SNEGSKA (reference sequence). The chain's CDR3 is CSAPSLAGLPGELFF. In DNA form, the CDR3 reads TGCAGTGCTCCCTCACTAGCGGGGCTACCCGGGGAGCTGTTTTTT.

This chain joins TRBV7-2 and TRBJ2-3; TRBD2 matches 7 bases. The CDR3 has 17 amino acids. The V segment lost 0 bases and the J segment 7 bases; nucleotides outside the gene matches: 13. Germline assignment: CDR1 SGHTA and CDR2 FQGNSA. CDR3 loop: CASSLAGTASGGYTQYF. CDR3 DNA: TGTGCCAGCAGCTTAGCGGGTACGGCTAGCGGAGGTTATACGCAGTATTTT.